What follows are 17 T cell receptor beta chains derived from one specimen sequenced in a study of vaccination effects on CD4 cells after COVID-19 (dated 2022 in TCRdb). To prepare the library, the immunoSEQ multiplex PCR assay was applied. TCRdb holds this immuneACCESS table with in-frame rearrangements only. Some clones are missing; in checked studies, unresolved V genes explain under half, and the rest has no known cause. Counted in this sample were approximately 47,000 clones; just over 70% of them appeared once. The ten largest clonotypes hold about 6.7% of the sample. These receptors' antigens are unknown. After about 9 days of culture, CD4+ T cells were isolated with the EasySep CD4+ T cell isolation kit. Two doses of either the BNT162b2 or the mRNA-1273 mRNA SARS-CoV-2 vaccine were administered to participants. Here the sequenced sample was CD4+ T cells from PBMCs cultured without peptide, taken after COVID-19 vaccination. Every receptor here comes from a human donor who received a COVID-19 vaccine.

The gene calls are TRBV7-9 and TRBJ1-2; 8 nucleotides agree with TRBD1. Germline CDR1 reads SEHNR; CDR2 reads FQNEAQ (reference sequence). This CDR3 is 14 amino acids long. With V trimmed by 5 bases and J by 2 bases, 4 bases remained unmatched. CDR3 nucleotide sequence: TGTGCCAGCAGCCAGACAGGGGCGAACTATGGCTACACCTTC. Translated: CASSQTGANYGYTF. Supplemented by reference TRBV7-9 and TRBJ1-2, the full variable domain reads DTGVSQNPRHKITKRGQNVTFRCDPISEHNRLYWYRQTLGQGPEFLTYFQNEAQLEKSRLLSDRFSAERPKGSFSTLEIQRTEQGDSAMYLCASSQTGANYGYTFGSGTRLTVV.

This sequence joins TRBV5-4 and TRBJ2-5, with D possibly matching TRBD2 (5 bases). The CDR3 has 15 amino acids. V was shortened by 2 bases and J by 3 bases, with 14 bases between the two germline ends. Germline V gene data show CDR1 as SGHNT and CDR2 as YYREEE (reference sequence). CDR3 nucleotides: TGTGCCAGCAGCTTAAGCCTAGCTCGGGAAGAGACCCAGTACTTC. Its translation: CASSLSLAREETQYF. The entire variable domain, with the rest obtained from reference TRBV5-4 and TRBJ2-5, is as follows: ETGVTQSPTHLIKTRGQQVTLRCSSQSGHNTVSWYQQALGQGPQFIFQYYREEENGRGNFPPRFSGLQFPNYSSELNVNALELDDSALYLCASSLSLAREETQYFGPGTRLLVL.

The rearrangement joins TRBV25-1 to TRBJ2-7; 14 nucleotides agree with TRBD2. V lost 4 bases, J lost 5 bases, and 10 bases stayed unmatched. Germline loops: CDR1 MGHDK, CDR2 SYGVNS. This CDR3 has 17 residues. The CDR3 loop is CASSVPLGLAGGHEQYF. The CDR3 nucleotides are TGTGCCAGCAGTGTACCCCTAGGACTAGCGGGAGGTCACGAGCAGTACTTC.

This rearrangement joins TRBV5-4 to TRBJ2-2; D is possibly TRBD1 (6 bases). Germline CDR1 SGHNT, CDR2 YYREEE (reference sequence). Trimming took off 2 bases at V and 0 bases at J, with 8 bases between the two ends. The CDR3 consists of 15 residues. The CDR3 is CASSFAGANTGELFF. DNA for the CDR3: TGTGCCAGCAGCTTCGCAGGGGCGAACACCGGGGAGCTGTTTTTT. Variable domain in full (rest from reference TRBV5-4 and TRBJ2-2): ETGVTQSPTHLIKTRGQQVTLRCSSQSGHNTVSWYQQALGQGPQFIFQYYREEENGRGNFPPRFSGLQFPNYSSELNVNALELDDSALYLCASSFAGANTGELFFGEGSRLTVL.

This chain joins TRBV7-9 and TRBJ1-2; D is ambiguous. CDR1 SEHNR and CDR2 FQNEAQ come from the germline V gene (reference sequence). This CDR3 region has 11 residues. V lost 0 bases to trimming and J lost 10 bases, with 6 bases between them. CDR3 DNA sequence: TGTGCCAGCAGCTTAGCAAGAGACTACACCTTC. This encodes CASSLARDYTF.

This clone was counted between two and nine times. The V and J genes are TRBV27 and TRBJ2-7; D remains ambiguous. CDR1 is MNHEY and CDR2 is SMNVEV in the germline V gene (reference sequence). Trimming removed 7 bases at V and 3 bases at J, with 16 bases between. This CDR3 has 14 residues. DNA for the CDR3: TGTGCCAGCACCGCCTCTGGTAGGGTCTACGAGCAGTACTTC. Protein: CASTASGRVYEQYF.

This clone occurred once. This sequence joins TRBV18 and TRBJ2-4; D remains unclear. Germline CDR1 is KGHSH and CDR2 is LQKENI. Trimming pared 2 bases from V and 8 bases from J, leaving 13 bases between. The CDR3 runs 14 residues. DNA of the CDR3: TGTGCCAGCTCACCAGGCCTTATGATGGACATTCAGTACTTC. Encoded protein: CASSPGLMMDIQYF.

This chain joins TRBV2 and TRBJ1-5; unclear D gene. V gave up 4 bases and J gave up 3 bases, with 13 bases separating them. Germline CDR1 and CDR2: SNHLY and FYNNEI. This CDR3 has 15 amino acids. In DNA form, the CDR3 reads TGTGCCAGCAGTGGAACGAACGGACCCAATCAGCCCCAGCATTTT. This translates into CASSGTNGPNQPQHF.

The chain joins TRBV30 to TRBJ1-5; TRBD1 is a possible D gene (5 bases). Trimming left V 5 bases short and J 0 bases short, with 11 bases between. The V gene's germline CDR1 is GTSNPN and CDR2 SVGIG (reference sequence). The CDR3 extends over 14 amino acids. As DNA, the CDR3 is TGTGCCTGGGGACGGACAAATAGCAATCAGCCCCAGCATTTT. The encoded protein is CAWGRTNSNQPQHF.

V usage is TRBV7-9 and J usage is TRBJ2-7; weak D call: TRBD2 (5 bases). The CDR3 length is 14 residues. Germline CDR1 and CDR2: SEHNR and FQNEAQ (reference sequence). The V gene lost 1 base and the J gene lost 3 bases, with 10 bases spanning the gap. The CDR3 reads CASSLGLALYEQYF. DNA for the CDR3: TGTGCCAGCAGCTTAGGGCTAGCTCTCTACGAGCAGTACTTC.

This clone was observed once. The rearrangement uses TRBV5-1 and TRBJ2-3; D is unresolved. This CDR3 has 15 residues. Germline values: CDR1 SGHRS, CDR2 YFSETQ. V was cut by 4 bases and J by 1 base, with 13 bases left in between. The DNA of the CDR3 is TGCGCCAGCAGCACCGACCCAGGCGGCACAGATACGCAGTATTTT. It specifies CASSTDPGGTDTQYF. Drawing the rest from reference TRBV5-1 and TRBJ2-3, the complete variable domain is KAGVTQTPRYLIKTRGQQVTLSCSPISGHRSVSWYQQTPGQGLQFLFEYFSETQRNKGNFPGRFSGRQFSNSRSEMNVSTLELGDSALYLCASSTDPGGTDTQYFGPGTRLTVL.

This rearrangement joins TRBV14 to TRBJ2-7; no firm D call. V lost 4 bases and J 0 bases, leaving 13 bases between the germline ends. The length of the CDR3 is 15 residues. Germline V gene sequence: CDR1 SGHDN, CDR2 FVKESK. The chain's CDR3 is CASSRLGYSSYEQYF. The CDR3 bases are TGTGCCAGCAGCCGCCTCGGGTATAGCTCCTACGAGCAGTACTTC.

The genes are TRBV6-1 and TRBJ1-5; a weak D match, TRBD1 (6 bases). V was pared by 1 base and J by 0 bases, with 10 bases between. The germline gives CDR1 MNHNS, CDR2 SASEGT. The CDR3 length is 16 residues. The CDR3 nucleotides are TGTGCCAGCAGTGAAGTGGACAGCTATAGCAATCAGCCCCAGCATTTT. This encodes CASSEVDSYSNQPQHF.

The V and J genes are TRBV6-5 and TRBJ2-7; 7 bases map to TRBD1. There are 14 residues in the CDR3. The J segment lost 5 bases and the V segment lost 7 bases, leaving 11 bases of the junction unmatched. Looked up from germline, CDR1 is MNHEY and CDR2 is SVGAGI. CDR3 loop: CASTLRGNRDEQYF. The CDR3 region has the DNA TGTGCCAGCACCCTCAGGGGGAATAGGGACGAGCAGTACTTC.

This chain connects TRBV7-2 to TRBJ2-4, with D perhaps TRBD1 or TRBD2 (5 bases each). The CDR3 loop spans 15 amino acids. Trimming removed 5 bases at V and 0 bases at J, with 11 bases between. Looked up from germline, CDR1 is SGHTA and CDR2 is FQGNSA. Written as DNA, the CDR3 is TGTGCCAGCAGCGGGGGTCCTCTAGCCAAAAACATTCAGTACTTC. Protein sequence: CASSGGPLAKNIQYF.

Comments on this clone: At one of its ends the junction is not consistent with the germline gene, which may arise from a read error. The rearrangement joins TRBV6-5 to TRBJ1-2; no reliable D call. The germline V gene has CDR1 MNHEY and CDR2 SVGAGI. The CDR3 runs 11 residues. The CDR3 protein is CLLTENYGYTF. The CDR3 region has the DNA TGCCTTCTCACGGAAAACTATGGCTACACCTTC.

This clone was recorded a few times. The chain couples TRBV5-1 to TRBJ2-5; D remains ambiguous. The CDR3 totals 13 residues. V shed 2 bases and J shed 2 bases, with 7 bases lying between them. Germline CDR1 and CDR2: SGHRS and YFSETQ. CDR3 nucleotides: TGCGCCAGCAGCTTAGGATTTCAAGAGACCCAGTACTTC. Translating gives CASSLGFQETQYF. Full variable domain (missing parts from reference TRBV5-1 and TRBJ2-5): KAGVTQTPRYLIKTRGQQVTLSCSPISGHRSVSWYQQTPGQGLQFLFEYFSETQRNKGNFPGRFSGRQFSNSRSEMNVSTLELGDSALYLCASSLGFQETQYFGPGTRLLVL.